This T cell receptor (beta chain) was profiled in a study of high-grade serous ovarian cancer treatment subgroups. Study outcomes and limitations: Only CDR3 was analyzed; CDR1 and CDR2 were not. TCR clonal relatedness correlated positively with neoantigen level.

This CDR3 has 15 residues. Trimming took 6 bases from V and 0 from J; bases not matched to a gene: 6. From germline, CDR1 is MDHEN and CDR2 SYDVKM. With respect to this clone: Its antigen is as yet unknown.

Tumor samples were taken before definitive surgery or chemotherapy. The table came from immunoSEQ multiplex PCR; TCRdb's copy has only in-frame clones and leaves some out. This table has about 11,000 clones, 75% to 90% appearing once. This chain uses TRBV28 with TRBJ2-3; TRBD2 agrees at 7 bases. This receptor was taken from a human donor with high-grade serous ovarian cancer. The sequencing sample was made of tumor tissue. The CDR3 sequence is CASRVWGGSTDTQYF. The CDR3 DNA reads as TGTGCCAGCAGGGTCTGGGGGGGTAGCACAGATACGCAGTATTTT. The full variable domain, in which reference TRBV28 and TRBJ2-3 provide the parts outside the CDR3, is DVKVTQSSRYLVKRTGEKVFLECVQDMDHENMFWYRQDPGLGLRLIYFSYDVKMKEKGDIPEGYSVSREKKERFSLILESASTNQTSMYLCASRVWGGSTDTQYFGPGTRLTVL.